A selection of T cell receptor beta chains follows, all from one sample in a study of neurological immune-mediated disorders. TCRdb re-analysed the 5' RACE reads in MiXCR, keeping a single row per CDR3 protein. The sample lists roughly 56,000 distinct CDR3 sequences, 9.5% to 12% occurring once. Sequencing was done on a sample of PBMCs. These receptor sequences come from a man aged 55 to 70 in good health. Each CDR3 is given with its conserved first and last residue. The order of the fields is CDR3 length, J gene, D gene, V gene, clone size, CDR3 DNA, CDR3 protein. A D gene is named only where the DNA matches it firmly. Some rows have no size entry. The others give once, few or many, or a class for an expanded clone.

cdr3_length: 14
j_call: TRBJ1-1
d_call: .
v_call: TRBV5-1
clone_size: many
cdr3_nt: TGCGCCAGCAGCTGGGGGGTGTCGACCACTGAAGCTTTCTTT
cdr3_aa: CASSWGVSTTEAFF

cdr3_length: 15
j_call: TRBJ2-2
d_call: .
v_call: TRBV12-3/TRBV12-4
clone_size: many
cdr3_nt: TGTGCCAGCAGCCCGGGGGTTCGGAACACCGGGGAGCTGTTTTTT
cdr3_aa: CASSPGVRNTGELFF

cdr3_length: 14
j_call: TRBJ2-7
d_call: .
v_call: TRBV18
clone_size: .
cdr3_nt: TGTGCCAGCTCGGGGGACTGGGGAACCCACGAGCAGTACTTC
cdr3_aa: CASSGDWGTHEQYF

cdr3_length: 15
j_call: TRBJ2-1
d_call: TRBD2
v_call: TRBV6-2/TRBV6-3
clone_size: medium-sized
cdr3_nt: TGTGCCAGCAGTCCGAGCGGGGGGACCCTGGATGAGCAGTTCTTC
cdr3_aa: CASSPSGGTLDEQFF

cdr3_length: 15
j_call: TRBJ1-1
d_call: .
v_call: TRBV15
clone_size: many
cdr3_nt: TGTGCCACCAGCAGAGAATTAGGGGCGGCCGCTGAAGCTTTCTTT
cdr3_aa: CATSRELGAAAEAFF

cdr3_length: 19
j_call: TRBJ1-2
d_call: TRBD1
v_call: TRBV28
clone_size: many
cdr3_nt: TGTGCCAGCAGCCCCAGTGAAACCGGGACAGGGTGGGGTGGAAAAGGCTACACCTTC
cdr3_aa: CASSPSETGTGWGGKGYTF

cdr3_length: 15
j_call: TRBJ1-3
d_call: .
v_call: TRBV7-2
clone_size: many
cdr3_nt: TGTGCCAGCAGCTCCGGACTGCACTCTGGAAACACCATATATTTT
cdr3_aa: CASSSGLHSGNTIYF

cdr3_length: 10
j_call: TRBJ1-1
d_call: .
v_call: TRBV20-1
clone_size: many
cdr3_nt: TGCAGTGCTAGGAACGGTGAAGCTTTCTTT
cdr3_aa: CSARNGEAFF

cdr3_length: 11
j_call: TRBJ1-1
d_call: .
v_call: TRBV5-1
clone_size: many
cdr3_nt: TGCGCCAGCAGCTTGGAAGGAAGAGCTTTCTTT
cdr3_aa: CASSLEGRAFF

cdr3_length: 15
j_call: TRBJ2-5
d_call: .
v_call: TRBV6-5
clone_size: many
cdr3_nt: TGTGCCAGCAGTTACTCAGGGCGGCCCCAAGAGACCCAGTACTTC
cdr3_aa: CASSYSGRPQETQYF

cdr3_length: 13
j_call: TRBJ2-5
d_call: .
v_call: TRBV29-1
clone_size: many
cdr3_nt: TGCAGCGTTGCAGCCCAACCAGGGGAGACCCAGTACTTC
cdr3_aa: CSVAAQPGETQYF

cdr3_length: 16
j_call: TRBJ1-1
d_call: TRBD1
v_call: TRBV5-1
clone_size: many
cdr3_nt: TGCGCCAGCAGCTTGGCTGGAGGGGGCATGAACACTGAAGCTTTCTTT
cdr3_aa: CASSLAGGGMNTEAFF